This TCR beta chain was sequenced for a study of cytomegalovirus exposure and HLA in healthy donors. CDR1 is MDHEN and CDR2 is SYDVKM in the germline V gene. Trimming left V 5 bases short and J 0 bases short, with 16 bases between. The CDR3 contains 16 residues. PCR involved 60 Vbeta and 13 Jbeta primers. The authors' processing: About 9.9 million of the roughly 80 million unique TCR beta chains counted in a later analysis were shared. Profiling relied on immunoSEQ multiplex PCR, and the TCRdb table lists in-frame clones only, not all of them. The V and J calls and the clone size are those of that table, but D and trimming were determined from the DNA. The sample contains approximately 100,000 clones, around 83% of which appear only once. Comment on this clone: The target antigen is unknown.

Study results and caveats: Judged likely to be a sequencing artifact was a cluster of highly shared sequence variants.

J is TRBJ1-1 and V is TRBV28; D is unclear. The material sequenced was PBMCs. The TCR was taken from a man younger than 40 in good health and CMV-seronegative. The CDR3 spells CASSLHREFMNTEAFF. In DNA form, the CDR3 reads TGTGCCAGCAGTCTTCACCGGGAATTCATGAACACTGAAGCTTTCTTT.